One and the same sample provided the 15 T cell receptor beta chains below, sequenced in a study of OX40 agonist ivuxolimab in advanced cancers. Only in-frame clones appear in the TCRdb table, and some are missing; sequencing was by immunoSEQ multiplex PCR. The data show under 70,000 clones, with more than 80% seen just once and approximately 10% held by the top ten. Sequenced material: CD4+ or CD8+ T cells sorted from blood, taken in a trial of the OX40 agonist ivuxolimab. These receptor sequences come from an adult with an advanced solid tumor such as melanoma, head and neck, liver or kidney cancer.

The V gene is TRBV6-6, the J gene TRBJ1-2; perhaps TRBD1 as D (5 bases). The length of the CDR3 is 13 residues. Germline CDR1 reads MNHNY; CDR2 reads SVGAGI (reference sequence). V lost 7 bases and J 6 bases, leaving 15 bases between the germline ends. The CDR3 nucleotides are TGTGCCAGCACCCTAGGGGCAGGGCATGGCTACACCTTC. This codes for CASTLGAGHGYTF.

The chain links TRBV7-2 to TRBJ2-3, with a weak D call TRBD2 (5 bases). Germline V CDR1 and CDR2: SGHTA, FQGNSA. The CDR3 totals 12 residues. V dropped 5 bases and J dropped 6 bases, with 9 bases sitting between them. DNA of the CDR3: TGTGCCAGCAGCCCAACTAGGGATACGCAGTATTTT. Its protein product is CASSPTRDTQYF.

V usage is TRBV7-9 and J usage is TRBJ2-6; D call uncertain. The CDR3 length is 12 residues. Germline lookup yields CDR1 SEHNR and CDR2 FQNEAQ (reference sequence). The V and J ends lost 5 bases and 9 bases respectively, with 8 bases between them. In DNA, the CDR3 is TGTGCCAGCAGCCCCACTGGCAACGTCCTGACTTTC. Its translation: CASSPTGNVLTF.

V gene TRBV28 combines with J gene TRBJ1-5; D not certain. This CDR3 region has 12 residues. Germline assignment: CDR1 MDHEN and CDR2 SYDVKM. V dropped 8 bases and J dropped 0 bases, with 5 bases sitting between them. CDR3 residues: CASANSNQPQHF. The CDR3 DNA follows: TGTGCCAGCGCGAATAGCAATCAGCCCCAGCATTTT.

This sequence joins TRBV6-1 and TRBJ1-3; no reliable D call. CDR1 is MNHNS, CDR2 SASEGT, per germline. Trimming took 6 bases from V and 4 from J, leaving 10 bases between them. The CDR3 has 13 amino acids. This CDR3 is CASSGGPGNTIYF. The CDR3 nucleotides read TGTGCCAGCAGCGGAGGGCCAGGAAACACCATATATTTT.

This clone has just one count. V and J are TRBV29-1 and TRBJ2-1; 7 bases line up with TRBD2. V lost 3 bases, J lost 4 bases, and 9 bases stayed unmatched. CDR3 size: 15 residues. The germline V gene has CDR1 SQVTM and CDR2 ANQGSEA. CDR3 nucleotide sequence: TGCAGCGTTGATCGCGCGGGAGCGGGTTACAATGAGCAGTTCTTC. The encoded protein is CSVDRAGAGYNEQFF.

The rearrangement links TRBV28 to TRBJ1-5, with D hard to call. This CDR3 contains 15 residues. Trimming shortened V by 5 bases and J by 9 bases, and 20 bases separated the two germline ends. The germline V gene has CDR1 MDHEN and CDR2 SYDVKM. In DNA form, the CDR3 reads TGTGCCAGCAGTAGGGAGGGCGGAGGGCTTGGGCCCCAGCATTTT. Encoded protein: CASSREGGGLGPQHF.

V usage is TRBV9 and J usage is TRBJ2-2, with D maybe TRBD2 (5 bases). Germline V gives CDR1 SGDLS, CDR2 YYNGEE. Trimming removed 1 base from V and 3 bases from J, with 10 bases in between. The CDR3 covers 15 residues. The CDR3 DNA is TGTGCCAGCAGCGTATGGAGGACTCACACCGGGGAGCTGTTTTTT. As protein: CASSVWRTHTGELFF.

This chain connects TRBV23-1 to TRBJ2-3; TRBD2 is a possible D gene (5 bases). TRBV23-1 is classed as an ORF, of uncertain function. This CDR3 comprises 15 residues. V was clipped by 8 bases and J by 1 base, with 16 bases between them. As DNA, the CDR3 is TGCGCCAGCTTTACCCTGGAGGCCTGCACAGATACGCAGTATTTT. Protein product: CASFTLEACTDTQYF.

In this sample, this clone turned up once. The rearrangement uses TRBV28 and TRBJ1-4, with a weak D call TRBD1 (6 bases). Germline V gene sequence: CDR1 MDHEN, CDR2 SYDVKM. This CDR3 is built from 12 residues. The CDR3 region is CVEVRGGEKLFF. DNA for the CDR3: TGTGTGGAGGTCAGGGGAGGTGAAAAACTGTTTTTT.

The chain carries TRBV5-3 and TRBJ2-7, with D uncertain. TRBV5-3 belongs to the ORF category, with a function that is uncertain. V lost 4 bases and J lost 1, with 9 bases in between. This CDR3 spans 13 amino acids. DNA for the CDR3: TGTGCCAGAAGCACCATTTATTCCTACGAGCAGTACTTC. Its protein product is CARSTIYSYEQYF.

The chain is built from TRBV7-3 and TRBJ1-1, with a weak D call TRBD1 (5 bases). V lost 3 bases and J 4 bases, leaving 9 bases between the germline ends. The CDR3 is 13 residues long. Looked up from germline, CDR1 is SGHTA and CDR2 is FQGTGA. This CDR3 is CASSLGEATEAFF. The CDR3 nucleotides read TGTGCCAGCAGCTTGGGGGAGGCCACTGAAGCTTTCTTT.

The J gene is TRBJ1-1, the V gene TRBV18, with D perhaps matching TRBD1 (5 bases). The ends were cut back, 7 bases at V and 5 bases at J, with 14 bases in the middle. Germline V gene data show CDR1 as KGHSH and CDR2 as LQKENI. CDR3 length: 13 amino acids. CDR3 protein: CASYAGRQTEAFF. The DNA of the CDR3 is TGTGCCAGCTATGCAGGGCGGCAAACTGAAGCTTTCTTT. Complete variable domain (other parts from reference TRBV18 and TRBJ1-1): NAGVMQNPRHLVRRRGQEARLRCSPMKGHSHVYWYRQLPEEGLKFMVYLQKENIIDESGMPKERFSAEFPKEGPSILRIQQVVRGDSAAYFCASYAGRQTEAFFGQGTRLTVV.

This rearrangement joins TRBV28 to TRBJ1-1; D is undetermined. Trimming took 8 bases from V and 1 from J, leaving 23 bases between them. Germline V lookup: CDR1 MDHEN, CDR2 SYDVKM. The CDR3 spans 17 residues. The DNA for the CDR3 is TGTGCCAGCGGTGGTTACGGTAACGGGAATTCGAACACTGAAGCTTTCTTT. Translation gives CASGGYGNGNSNTEAFF.

The chain has TRBV4-1 and TRBJ1-1; tentative D call: TRBD1 (6 bases). Germline CDR1 is MGHRA and CDR2 is YSYEKL. This CDR3 contains 17 residues. V gave up 2 bases and J gave up 2 bases, with 18 bases separating them. The CDR3 is CASSQTRGGRKNTEAFF. CDR3 bases: TGCGCCAGCAGCCAAACAAGGGGGGGGCGGAAAAACACTGAAGCTTTCTTT.